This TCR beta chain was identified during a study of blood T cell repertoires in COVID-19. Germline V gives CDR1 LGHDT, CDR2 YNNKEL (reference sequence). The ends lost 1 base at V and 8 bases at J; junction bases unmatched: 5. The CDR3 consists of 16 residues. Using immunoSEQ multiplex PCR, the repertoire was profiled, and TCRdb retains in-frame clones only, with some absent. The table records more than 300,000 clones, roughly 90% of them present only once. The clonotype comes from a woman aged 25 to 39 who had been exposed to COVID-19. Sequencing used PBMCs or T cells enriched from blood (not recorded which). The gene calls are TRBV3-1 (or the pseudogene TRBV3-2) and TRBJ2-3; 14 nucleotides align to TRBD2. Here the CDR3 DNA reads TGTGCCAGCAGCCAAGCCAGGACTAGCGGGGGGTCTACGCAGTATTTT. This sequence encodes CASSQARTSGGSTQYF.